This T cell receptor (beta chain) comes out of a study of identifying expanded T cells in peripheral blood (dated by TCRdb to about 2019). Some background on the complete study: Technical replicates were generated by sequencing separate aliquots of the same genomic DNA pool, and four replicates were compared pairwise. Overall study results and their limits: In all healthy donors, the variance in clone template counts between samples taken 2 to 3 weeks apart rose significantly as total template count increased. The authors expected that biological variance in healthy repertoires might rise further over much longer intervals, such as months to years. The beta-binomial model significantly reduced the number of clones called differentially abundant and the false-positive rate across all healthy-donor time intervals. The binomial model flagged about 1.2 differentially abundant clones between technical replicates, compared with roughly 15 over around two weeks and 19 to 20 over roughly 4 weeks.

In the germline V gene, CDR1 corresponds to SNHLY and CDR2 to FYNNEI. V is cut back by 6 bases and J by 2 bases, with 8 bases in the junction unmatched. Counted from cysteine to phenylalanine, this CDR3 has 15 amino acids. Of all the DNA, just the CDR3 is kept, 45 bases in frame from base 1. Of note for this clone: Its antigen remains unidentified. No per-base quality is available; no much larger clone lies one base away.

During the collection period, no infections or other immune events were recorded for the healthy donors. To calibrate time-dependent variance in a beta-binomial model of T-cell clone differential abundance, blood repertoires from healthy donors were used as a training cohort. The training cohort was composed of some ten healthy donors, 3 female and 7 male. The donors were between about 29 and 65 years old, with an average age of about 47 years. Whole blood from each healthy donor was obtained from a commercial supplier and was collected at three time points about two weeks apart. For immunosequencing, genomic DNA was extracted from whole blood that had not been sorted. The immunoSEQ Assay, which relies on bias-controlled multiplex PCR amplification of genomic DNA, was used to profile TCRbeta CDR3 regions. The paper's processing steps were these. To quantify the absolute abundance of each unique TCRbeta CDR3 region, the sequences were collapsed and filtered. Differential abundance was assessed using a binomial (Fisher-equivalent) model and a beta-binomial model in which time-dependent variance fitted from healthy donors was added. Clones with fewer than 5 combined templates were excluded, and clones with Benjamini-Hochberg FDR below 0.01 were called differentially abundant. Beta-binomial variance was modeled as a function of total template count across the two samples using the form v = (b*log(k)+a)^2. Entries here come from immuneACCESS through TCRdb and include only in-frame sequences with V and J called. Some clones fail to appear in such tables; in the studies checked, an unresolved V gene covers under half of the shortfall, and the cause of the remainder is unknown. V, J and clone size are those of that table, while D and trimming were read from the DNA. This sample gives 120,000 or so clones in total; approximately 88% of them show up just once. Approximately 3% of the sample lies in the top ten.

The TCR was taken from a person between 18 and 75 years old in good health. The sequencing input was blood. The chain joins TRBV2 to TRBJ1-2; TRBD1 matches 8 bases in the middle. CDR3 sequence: CASRPGQATNYGYTF. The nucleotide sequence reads TGTGCCAGCAGGCCGGGACAGGCGACCAACTATGGCTACACCTTC. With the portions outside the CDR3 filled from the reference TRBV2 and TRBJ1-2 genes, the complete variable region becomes EPEVTQTPSHQVTQMGQEVILRCVPISNHLYFYWYRQILGQKVEFLVSFYNNEISEKSEIFDDQFSVERPDGSNFTLKIRSTKLEDSAMYFCASRPGQATNYGYTFGSGTRLTVV.